This T cell receptor (beta chain) appears in the sequencing data of a study of blood T cell repertoires in COVID-19. The wider study: T cells, B-cell-depleted T cells, or PBMCs supplied cDNA or gDNA.

This clone was recorded a few times. Method: immunoSEQ multiplex PCR; TCRdb's copy keeps in-frame clones and lacks some. This sample has roughly 230,000 clones, with about 86% found just once. V lost 2 bases and J lost 4, with 16 bases in between. Germline lookup yields CDR1 KGHSH and CDR2 LQKENI. This CDR3 has 16 amino acids. This clonotype originated in a man aged 50-60 years who had recovered from COVID-19. The sequenced sample was PBMCs or T cells enriched from blood (not recorded which). V usage is TRBV18 and J usage is TRBJ2-3; D might be TRBD2 (5 bases). DNA for the CDR3: TGTGCCAGCTCACCAATGGGGAGTACACTTTCAGATACGCAGTATTTT. Translating gives CASSPMGSTLSDTQYF.